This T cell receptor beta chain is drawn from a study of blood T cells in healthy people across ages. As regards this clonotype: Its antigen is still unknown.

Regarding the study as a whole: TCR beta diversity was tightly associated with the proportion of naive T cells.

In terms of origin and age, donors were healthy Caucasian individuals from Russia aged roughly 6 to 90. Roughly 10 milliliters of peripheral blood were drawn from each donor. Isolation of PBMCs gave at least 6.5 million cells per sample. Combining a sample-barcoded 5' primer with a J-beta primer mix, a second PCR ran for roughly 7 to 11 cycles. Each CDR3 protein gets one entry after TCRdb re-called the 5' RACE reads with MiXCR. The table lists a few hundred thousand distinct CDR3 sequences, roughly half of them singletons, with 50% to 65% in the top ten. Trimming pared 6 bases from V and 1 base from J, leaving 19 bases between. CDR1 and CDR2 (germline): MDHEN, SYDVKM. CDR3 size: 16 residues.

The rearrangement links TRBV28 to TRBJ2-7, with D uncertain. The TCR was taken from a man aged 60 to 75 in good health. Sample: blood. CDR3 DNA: TGTGCCAGCAGCCTACCCGGAGTAGGGAATTCCTACGAGCAGTACTTC. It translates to CASSLPGVGNSYEQYF. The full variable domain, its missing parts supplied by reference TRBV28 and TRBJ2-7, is DVKVTQSSRYLVKRTGEKVFLECVQDMDHENMFWYRQDPGLGLRLIYFSYDVKMKEKGDIPEGYSVSREKKERFSLILESASTNQTSMYLCASSLPGVGNSYEQYFGPGTRLTVT.